These 30 T cell receptor beta chains originate from one sample sequenced in a study of spatial heterogeneity in lung cancer. The time point: sample taken at primary tumor resection. The sequenced material consisted of unsorted whole RNA from tumor, nontumor lung or frozen PBMC. One entry per CDR3 protein, called by TCRdb with MiXCR from the 5' RACE reads. Among 50,000 or so distinct CDR3 sequences, roughly 7.6% were seen once, and the ten largest hold approximately 13%. The source was PBMCs, collected at surgery. The receptor source for this set is a female donor with early-stage non-small cell lung cancer.

V gene TRBV4-2 combines with J gene TRBJ2-7, with TRBD2 as a possible D gene (6 bases). This CDR3 comprises 15 residues. Germline values: CDR1 LGHNA, CDR2 YNFKEQ. Trimming stripped 2 bases from V and 1 base from J, with 12 bases between. CDR3 region: CASSQSAGTSYEQYF. DNA for the CDR3: TGTGCCAGCAGCCAAAGCGCTGGGACTTCCTACGAGCAGTACTTC.

The gene calls are TRBV5-6 and TRBJ2-1, with TRBD2 matching over 8 bases. CDR1 is SGHDT and CDR2 is YYEEEE in the germline V gene. This CDR3 is built from 16 residues. Losses at the gene ends were 0 bases for V and 8 bases for J; bases not matched to a gene: 10. CDR3 protein: CASSLDGSGVWDEQFF. DNA of the CDR3: TGTGCCAGCAGCTTGGATGGTAGCGGGGTATGGGATGAGCAGTTCTTC.

This clonotype turned up a few times. This rearrangement joins TRBV7-6 to TRBJ2-5; 11 positions agree with TRBD2. This CDR3 is built from 20 residues. Germline V gives CDR1 SGHVS, CDR2 FNYEAQ. Trimming cost V 1 base and J 5 bases; bases outside gene matches: 18. The CDR3, as DNA: TGTGCCAGCAGCTTAGTTGCCCTGCCGGATTTAGCGGGGGGGCCTGAGACCCAGTACTTC. As protein: CASSLVALPDLAGGPETQYF.

The rearrangement links TRBV7-2 to TRBJ2-2; weak D call: TRBD2 (6 bases). The V and J ends lost 5 bases and 5 bases respectively, with 21 bases between them. Germline CDR1 SGHTA, CDR2 FQGNSA. This CDR3 has 17 residues. CDR3 region: CASSLGPRGRETGELFF. For the CDR3, the DNA is TGTGCCAGCAGCCTGGGGCCCCGGGGGAGAGAAACCGGGGAGCTGTTTTTT.

The chain's CDR3 is CASSQGGLAKNIQYF. In nucleotides, the CDR3 is TGCGCCAGCAGCCAAGGTGGGCTAGCCAAAAACATTCAGTACTTC. The chain has TRBV4-1 and TRBJ2-4; D not certain. The V and J ends lost 1 base and 0 bases respectively, with 7 bases between them. Germline V CDR1 and CDR2: MGHRA, YSYEKL. This CDR3 region has 15 residues.

This clonotype has more than one count but fewer than ten. The chain employs TRBV7-6 and TRBJ1-1; maybe TRBD1 (6 bases). The V gene's germline CDR1 is SGHVS and CDR2 FNYEAQ. The CDR3 covers 14 residues. With 3 bases removed from V and 5 bases from J, the gap between germline ends came to 13 bases. Here the CDR3 reads CASSFAGAGTEAFF. The CDR3 region has the DNA TGTGCCAGCAGCTTCGCAGGGGCCGGGACTGAAGCTTTCTTT.

This clonotype has only a few counts. This chain connects TRBV4-3 to TRBJ2-3; TRBD2 might be the D (5 bases). The CDR3 is 15 residues long. Germline V lookup: CDR1 LGHNA, CDR2 YSLEER. Trimming cost V 5 bases and J 5 bases, with 17 bases left between them. The CDR3 protein is CASSSLGQPGDTQYF. The CDR3 region has the DNA TGCGCCAGCAGCTCACTAGGGCAACCCGGAGATACGCAGTATTTT.

The chain has TRBV6-2 or TRBV6-3 and TRBJ2-1; no firm D call. Between the trimmed V and J ends, which lost 8 bases and 1 base, there was a span of 18 bases. The CDR3 spans 16 residues. Germline V lookup: CDR1 MNHEY, CDR2 SVGEGT. Here the CDR3 reads CASHTWAKTSYNEQFF. CDR3 sequence (DNA): TGTGCCAGCCATACGTGGGCTAAGACTTCCTACAATGAGCAGTTCTTC.

This clonotype was seen ten or more times. The chain combines TRBV29-1 with TRBJ2-7, with 9 bases fitting TRBD1. In germline, CDR1 is SQVTM, CDR2 ANQGSEA. J was trimmed by 8 bases and V by 6 bases; bases with no gene match: 8. The CDR3 is 12 amino acids. The CDR3 DNA sequence: TGCAGCGTCCGGGCCGGGACAGGGCAGCAGTACTTC. It translates to CSVRAGTGQQYF.

This clonotype showed up many times. The CDR3 nucleotides are TGTGCCAGCAGCGCTGGGGACCGCGGAAACACAGATACGCAGTATTTT. It is translated as CASSAGDRGNTDTQYF. The rearrangement links TRBV11-3 to TRBJ2-3; TRBD1 or TRBD2 may be the D gene (5 bases each). Trimming removed 5 bases from V and 2 bases from J, with 17 bases in between. The germline CDR1 and CDR2 sequences are SGHNT and YENEEA. The CDR3 spans 16 residues.

This clonotype came up a few times. This chain joins TRBV19 and TRBJ2-2; 8 bases fit TRBD2. The germline CDR1 and CDR2 sequences are LNHDA and SQIVND (reference sequence). Unmatched junction bases numbered 4, after V lost 5 bases and J lost 2 bases. The CDR3 is 15 residues long. DNA of the CDR3: TGTGCCAGTAGTTCGGGGGGGCTCAACACCGGGGAGCTGTTTTTT. Translation gives CASSSGGLNTGELFF.

V gene TRBV5-5 combines with J gene TRBJ2-1; D is unresolved. Germline-derived CDR1 and CDR2 are SGHKS and YYEKEE (reference sequence). This CDR3 spans 15 amino acids. Trimming took 6 bases from V and 2 from J, leaving 15 bases between them. The CDR3 DNA sequence: TGTGCCAGCACCCCCGGTGGCGGTGCCTACAATGAGCAGTTCTTC. This translates into CASTPGGGAYNEQFF.

This clonotype appeared a few times. The V gene is TRBV5-1, the J gene TRBJ2-5; 8 nucleotides agree with TRBD1. Trimming at V came to 2 bases and at J to 3 bases, leaving 6 bases not matched to a gene. Germline V gene data show CDR1 as SGHRS and CDR2 as YFSETQ. CDR3 length equals 15 residues. The CDR3 DNA reads TGCGCCAGCAGCTTACCCGGGACAGGCAAAGAGACCCAGTACTTC. Protein sequence: CASSLPGTGKETQYF.

This clonotype has a count of ten or more. This rearrangement joins TRBV29-1 to TRBJ2-1; the D is unclear. Germline loops: CDR1 SQVTM, CDR2 ANQGSEA. V gave up 3 bases and J gave up 3 bases, with 6 bases separating them. The CDR3 extends over 12 amino acids. The CDR3 DNA follows: TGCAGCGTTGACACCGACTACAATGAGCAGTTCTTC. Protein product: CSVDTDYNEQFF.

This clonotype was seen many times. This chain's CDR3 is CASSLAHRGTGELFF. The CDR3 DNA follows: TGTGCCAGCAGCTTAGCCCATCGGGGCACCGGGGAGCTGTTTTTT. The chain is built from TRBV11-2 and TRBJ2-2; D may be TRBD2 (5 bases). Per germline, CDR1 SGHAT and CDR2 FQNNGV. V was trimmed by 1 base and J by 4 bases, leaving 10 bases between them. The CDR3 length is 15 residues.

There are a few counts of this clonotype. V gene TRBV7-2 combines with J gene TRBJ2-2; TRBD2 matches at 11 bases. J was trimmed by 1 base and V by 4 bases; bases with no gene match: 5. Germline V gene data show CDR1 as SGHTA and CDR2 as FQGNSA. The CDR3 consists of 17 residues. CDR3 DNA sequence: TGTGCCAGCAGCTACCTAGCGGGGGGCCGGAACACCGGGGAGCTGTTTTTT. This encodes CASSYLAGGRNTGELFF.

The table lists this clonotype with many counts. The gene calls are TRBV2 and TRBJ2-3; no clear D. The CDR3 spans 12 residues. CDR1 and CDR2 (germline): SNHLY, FYNNEI. Trimming took off 6 bases at V and 7 bases at J, with 11 bases between the two ends. CDR3 in amino acids: CASRALWYTQYF. The CDR3, as DNA: TGTGCCAGCAGGGCATTATGGTATACGCAGTATTTT.

This clonotype was detected many times. The chain recombines TRBV12-3 or TRBV12-4 with TRBJ2-1; TRBD2 might be the D (5 bases). V lost 8 bases and J lost 10, with 24 bases in between. This CDR3 spans 15 amino acids. The CDR3 region has the DNA TGTGCCAGCCGTCCGAACCTTGCTTGGAGGAACGAGCAGTTCTTC. It is translated as CASRPNLAWRNEQFF.

This clonotype appeared many times. This chain uses TRBV3-1 with TRBJ2-5, with D maybe TRBD1 (6 bases). V was trimmed by 4 bases and J by 2 bases, leaving 26 bases between them. Germline CDR1 is LGHDT and CDR2 is YNNKEL (reference sequence). This CDR3 is 19 amino acids long. The CDR3 DNA is TGTGCCAGCAGCCGCTTGGGCCGTTTTCAGGGGAGAAAACAAGAGACCCAGTACTTC. Translated, it gives CASSRLGRFQGRKQETQYF.

This clonotype showed up just a few times. The V and J genes are TRBV6-5 and TRBJ1-2; D gene uncertain. Trimming pared 5 bases from V and 0 bases from J, leaving 13 bases between. CDR1 and CDR2 from the germline V gene are MNHEY and SVGAGI. The CDR3 has 15 amino acids. The CDR3 region is CASSTLFGANYGYTF. For the CDR3, the DNA is TGTGCCAGCAGTACTCTGTTTGGGGCTAACTATGGCTACACCTTC.

The J gene is TRBJ2-3, the V gene TRBV12-3 or TRBV12-4; no reliable D call. Trimming removed 6 bases at V and 0 bases at J, with 13 bases between. The CDR3 has 15 amino acids. The CDR3 protein is CASSHSWGSTDTQYF. The CDR3 DNA reads TGTGCCAGCAGCCACTCGTGGGGAAGCACAGATACGCAGTATTTT.

This clonotype was found a few times. The genes are TRBV11-2 and TRBJ2-7; TRBD1 is a possible D gene (6 bases). V was pared by 0 bases and J by 4 bases, with 13 bases between. Germline V gives CDR1 SGHAT, CDR2 FQNNGV. This CDR3 is built from 15 residues. Here the CDR3 reads CASSLEGRGSYEQYF. DNA of the CDR3: TGTGCCAGCAGCTTAGAAGGCAGGGGCAGTTACGAGCAGTACTTC.

This chain joins TRBV2 and TRBJ2-3; D is possibly TRBD1 (5 bases). Per germline, CDR1 SNHLY and CDR2 FYNNEI. The CDR3 length is 12 residues. Trimming took 3 bases from V and 6 from J, leaving 7 bases between them. CDR3 coding DNA: TGTGCCAGCAGTGAGGGGCCTGATACGCAGTATTTT. This codes for CASSEGPDTQYF. The entire variable domain, with the rest obtained from reference TRBV2 and TRBJ2-3, is as follows: EPEVTQTPSHQVTQMGQEVILRCVPISNHLYFYWYRQILGQKVEFLVSFYNNEISEKSEIFDDQFSVERPDGSNFTLKIRSTKLEDSAMYFCASSEGPDTQYFGPGTRLTVL.

This rearrangement joins TRBV7-3 to TRBJ2-1; D not certain. CDR1 SGHTA and CDR2 FQGTGA come from the germline V gene. Trimming removed 5 bases at V and 5 bases at J, with 10 bases between. This CDR3 comprises 13 residues. In nucleotides, the CDR3 is TGTGCCAGCAGCCCCCGGACGAACAATGAGCAGTTCTTC. This codes for CASSPRTNNEQFF.

This clonotype was recorded at least ten times. The V gene is TRBV2, the J gene TRBJ2-4; TRBD1 aligns across 11 bases. Germline loops: CDR1 SNHLY, CDR2 FYNNEI. J lost 0 bases, V lost 6 bases, and 7 bases had no gene match. The CDR3 consists of 17 residues. The CDR3 DNA is TGTGCCAGCAGCCAGTGGACAGGGGGCATAGCCAAAAACATTCAGTACTTC. It is translated as CASSQWTGGIAKNIQYF.

The chain links TRBV20-1 to TRBJ1-1; D call uncertain. V gave up 4 bases and J gave up 0 bases, with 6 bases separating them. CDR3 length equals 12 residues. Per the germline V gene, CDR1 is DFQATT and CDR2 is SNEGSKA (reference sequence). CDR3 in DNA: TGCAGTGCTAACAGTATGAACACTGAAGCTTTCTTT. Protein product: CSANSMNTEAFF.

With regard to this clonotype: A read error may explain this, as a much larger clone is one base away. The chain is built from TRBV3-1 and TRBJ2-1, with D hard to call. The CDR3 covers 15 residues. V lost 6 bases and J lost 2, with 14 bases in between. CDR1 LGHDT and CDR2 YNNKEL come from the germline V gene (reference sequence). This CDR3 reads CASSRSDITYNEQFF. As DNA, the CDR3 is TGTGCCAGCAGTCGGTCTGACATCACCTACAATGAGCAGTTCTTC.

In its sample, this clonotype was seen a few times. The rearrangement joins TRBV5-1 to TRBJ2-3; 15 bases are shared with TRBD2. The germline gives CDR1 SGHRS, CDR2 YFSETQ. The CDR3 runs to 17 residues. V shed 6 bases and J 3 bases; nucleotides not matched to a gene: 8. The CDR3 DNA is TGCGCCAGCAACTCGGGACTAGCGGGGGGTGATACAGATACGCAGTATTTT. Encoded protein: CASNSGLAGGDTDTQYF.

This clonotype occurred a few times. CDR3 loop: CASSESLAGGNEQFF. Here the CDR3 DNA reads TGCGCCAGCAGTGAGTCGCTAGCGGGGGGAAATGAGCAGTTCTTC. The rearrangement links TRBV10-1 to TRBJ2-1, with TRBD2 matching over 11 bases. The germline V gene encodes CDR1 WNHNN and CDR2 SYGVQD (reference sequence). Trimming removed 0 bases from V and 7 bases from J; junction bases left unmatched: 2. The CDR3 has 15 residues.

The chain is built from TRBV6-5 and TRBJ2-3; D tentatively fits TRBD1 or TRBD2 (6 bases each). The V and J ends lost 6 bases and 3 bases respectively, with 10 bases between them. Germline V gives CDR1 MNHEY, CDR2 SVGAGI. CDR3 length equals 13 residues. The CDR3 here is CASREGGTDTQYF. The CDR3 DNA reads as TGTGCCAGCAGGGAGGGGGGAACAGATACGCAGTATTTT.